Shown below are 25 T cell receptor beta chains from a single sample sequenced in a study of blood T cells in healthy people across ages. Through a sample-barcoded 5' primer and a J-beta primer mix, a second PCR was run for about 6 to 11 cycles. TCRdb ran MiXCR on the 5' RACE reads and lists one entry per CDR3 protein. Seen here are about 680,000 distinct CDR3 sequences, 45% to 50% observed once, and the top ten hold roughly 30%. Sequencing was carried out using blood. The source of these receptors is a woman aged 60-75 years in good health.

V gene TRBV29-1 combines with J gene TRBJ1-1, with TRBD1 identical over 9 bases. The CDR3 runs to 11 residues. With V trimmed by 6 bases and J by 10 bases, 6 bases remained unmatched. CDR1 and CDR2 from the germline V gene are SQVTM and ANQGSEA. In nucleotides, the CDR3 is TGCAGCGTGGGAAGACAGGGGGGAGCTTTCTTT. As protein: CSVGRQGGAFF.

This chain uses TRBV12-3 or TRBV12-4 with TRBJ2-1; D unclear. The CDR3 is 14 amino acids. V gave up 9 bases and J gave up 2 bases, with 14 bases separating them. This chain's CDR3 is CASSILLAYNEQFF. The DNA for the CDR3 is TGTGCCAGTTCCATACTGCTGGCCTACAATGAGCAGTTCTTC.

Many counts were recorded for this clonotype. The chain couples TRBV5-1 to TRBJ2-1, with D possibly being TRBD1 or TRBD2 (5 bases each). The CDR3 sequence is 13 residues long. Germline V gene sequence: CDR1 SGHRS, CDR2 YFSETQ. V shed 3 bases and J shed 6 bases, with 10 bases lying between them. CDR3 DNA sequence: TGCGCCAGCAGCTACGGGACCGTCAATGAGCAGTTCTTC. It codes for CASSYGTVNEQFF.

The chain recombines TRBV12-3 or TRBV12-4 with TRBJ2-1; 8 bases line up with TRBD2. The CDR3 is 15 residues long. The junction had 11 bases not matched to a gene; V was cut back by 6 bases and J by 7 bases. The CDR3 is CASSRGYGRGNEQFF. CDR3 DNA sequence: TGTGCCAGCAGCCGAGGGTACGGGAGGGGGAATGAGCAGTTCTTC.

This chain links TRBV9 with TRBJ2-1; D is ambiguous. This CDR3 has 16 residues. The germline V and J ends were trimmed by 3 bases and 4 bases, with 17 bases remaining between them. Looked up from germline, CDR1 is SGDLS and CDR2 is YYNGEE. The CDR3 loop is CASSAGPATPYNEQFF. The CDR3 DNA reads TGTGCCAGCAGCGCGGGCCCAGCGACACCATACAATGAGCAGTTCTTC.

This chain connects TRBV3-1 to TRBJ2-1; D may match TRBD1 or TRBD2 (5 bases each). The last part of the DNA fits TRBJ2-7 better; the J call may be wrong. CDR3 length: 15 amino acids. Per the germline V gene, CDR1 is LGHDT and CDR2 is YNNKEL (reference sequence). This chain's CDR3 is CASRAPGTSYNEQYF. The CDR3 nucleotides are TGTGCCAGCAGAGCCCCCGGGACCTCCTACAATGAGCAGTACTTC.

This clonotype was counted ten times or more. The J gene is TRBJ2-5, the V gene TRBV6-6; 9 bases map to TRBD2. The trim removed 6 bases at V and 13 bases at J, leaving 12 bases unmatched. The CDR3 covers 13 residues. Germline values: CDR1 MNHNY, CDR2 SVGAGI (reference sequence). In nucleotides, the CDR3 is TGTGCCAGCAGAATTAGGACTAGCGAGCTGGCGTACTTC. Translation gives CASRIRTSELAYF.

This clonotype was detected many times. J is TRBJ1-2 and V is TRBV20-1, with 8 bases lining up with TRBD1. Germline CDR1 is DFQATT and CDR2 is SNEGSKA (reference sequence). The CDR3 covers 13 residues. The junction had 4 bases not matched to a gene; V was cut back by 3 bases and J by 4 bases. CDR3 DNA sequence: TGCAGTGCTAGGGGGGACAGGATCTATGGCTACACCTTC. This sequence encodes CSARGDRIYGYTF.

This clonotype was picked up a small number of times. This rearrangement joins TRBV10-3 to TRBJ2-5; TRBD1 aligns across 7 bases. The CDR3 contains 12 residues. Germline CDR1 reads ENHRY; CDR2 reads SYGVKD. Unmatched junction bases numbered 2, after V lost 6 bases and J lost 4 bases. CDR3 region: CAIRAGGETQYF. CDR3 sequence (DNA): TGTGCCATCAGGGCAGGGGGAGAGACCCAGTACTTC.

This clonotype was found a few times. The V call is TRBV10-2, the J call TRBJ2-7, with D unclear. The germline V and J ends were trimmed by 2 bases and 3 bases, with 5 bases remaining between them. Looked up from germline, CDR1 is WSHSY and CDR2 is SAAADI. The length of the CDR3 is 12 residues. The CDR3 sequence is CASSEGGYEQYF. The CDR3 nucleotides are TGCGCCAGCAGTGAGGGTGGCTACGAGCAGTACTTC.

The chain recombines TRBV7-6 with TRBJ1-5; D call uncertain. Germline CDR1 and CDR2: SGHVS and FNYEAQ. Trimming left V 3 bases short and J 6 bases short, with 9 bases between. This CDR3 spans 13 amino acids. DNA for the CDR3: TGTGCCAGCAGCTTGTCTTTGAGTCAGCCCCAGCATTTT. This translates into CASSLSLSQPQHF.

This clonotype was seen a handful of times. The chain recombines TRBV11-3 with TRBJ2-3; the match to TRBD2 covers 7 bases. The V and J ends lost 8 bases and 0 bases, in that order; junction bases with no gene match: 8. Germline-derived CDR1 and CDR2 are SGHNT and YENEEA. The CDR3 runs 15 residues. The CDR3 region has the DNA TGTGCCAGCCAGACCAGCGGGACTAGCACAGATACGCAGTATTTT. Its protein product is CASQTSGTSTDTQYF. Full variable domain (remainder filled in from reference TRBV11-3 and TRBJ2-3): EAGVVQSPRYKIIEKKQPVAFWCNPISGHNTLYWYLQNLGQGPELLIRYENEEAVDDSQLPKDRFSAERLKGVDSTLKIQPAELGDSAVYLCASQTSGTSTDTQYFGPGTRLTVL.

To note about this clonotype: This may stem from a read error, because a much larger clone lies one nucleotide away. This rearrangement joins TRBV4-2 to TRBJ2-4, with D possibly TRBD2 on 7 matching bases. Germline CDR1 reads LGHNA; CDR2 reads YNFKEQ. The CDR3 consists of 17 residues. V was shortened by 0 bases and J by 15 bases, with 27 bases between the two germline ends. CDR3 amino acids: CASSQDRGGVPPRERYF. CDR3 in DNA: TGTGCCAGCAGCCAAGATCGCGGGGGCGTACCTCCGCGTGAGCGGTACTTC.

The CDR3 is CASSTEDSSIVPQYF. In DNA, the CDR3 is TGTGCCAGTAGTACCGAGGACAGCAGCATCGTCCCCCAGTACTTC. The chain is built from TRBV19 and TRBJ2-5, with a possible D match to TRBD1 (6 bases). This CDR3 spans 15 amino acids. The V gene's germline CDR1 is LNHDA and CDR2 SQIVND (reference sequence). V lost 4 bases and J 9 bases, leaving 21 bases between the germline ends.

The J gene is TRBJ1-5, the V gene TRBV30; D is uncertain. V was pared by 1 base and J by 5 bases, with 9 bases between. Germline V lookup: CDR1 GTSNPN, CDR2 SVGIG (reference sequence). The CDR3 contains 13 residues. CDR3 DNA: TGTGCCTGGAGTGGTTCGGAACATCAGCCCCAGCATTTT. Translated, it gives CAWSGSEHQPQHF.

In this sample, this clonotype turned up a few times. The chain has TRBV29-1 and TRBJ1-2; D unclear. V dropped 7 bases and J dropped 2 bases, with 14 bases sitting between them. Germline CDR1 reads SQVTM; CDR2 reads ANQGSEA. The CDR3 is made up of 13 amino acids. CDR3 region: CSGRASGNYGYTF. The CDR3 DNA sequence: TGCAGCGGTCGGGCGTCGGGGAACTATGGCTACACCTTC. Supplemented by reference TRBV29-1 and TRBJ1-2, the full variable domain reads SAVISQKPSRDICQRGTSLTIQCQVDSQVTMMFWYRQQPGQSLTLIATANQGSEATYESGFVIDKFPISRPNLTFSTLTVSNMSPEDSSIYLCSGRASGNYGYTFGSGTRLTVV.

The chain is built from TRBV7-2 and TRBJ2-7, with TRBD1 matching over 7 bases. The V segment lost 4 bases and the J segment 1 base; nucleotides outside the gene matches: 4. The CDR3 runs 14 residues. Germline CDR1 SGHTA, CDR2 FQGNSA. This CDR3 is CASSSDRWSYEQYF. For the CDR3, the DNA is TGTGCCAGCAGCTCGGACAGGTGGTCCTACGAGCAGTACTTC.

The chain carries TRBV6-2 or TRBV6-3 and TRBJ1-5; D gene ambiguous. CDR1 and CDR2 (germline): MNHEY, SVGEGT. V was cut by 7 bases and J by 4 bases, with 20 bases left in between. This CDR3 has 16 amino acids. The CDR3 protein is CASTRRGVGKNQPQHF. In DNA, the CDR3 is TGTGCCAGCACACGGCGGGGAGTTGGTAAAAATCAGCCCCAGCATTTT.

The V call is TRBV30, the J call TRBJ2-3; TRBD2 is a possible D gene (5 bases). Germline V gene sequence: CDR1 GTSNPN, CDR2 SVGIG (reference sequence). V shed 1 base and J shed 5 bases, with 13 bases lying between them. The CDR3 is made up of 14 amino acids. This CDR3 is CAWSGWSAGDTQYF. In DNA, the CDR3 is TGTGCCTGGAGTGGGTGGAGTGCGGGAGATACGCAGTATTTT.

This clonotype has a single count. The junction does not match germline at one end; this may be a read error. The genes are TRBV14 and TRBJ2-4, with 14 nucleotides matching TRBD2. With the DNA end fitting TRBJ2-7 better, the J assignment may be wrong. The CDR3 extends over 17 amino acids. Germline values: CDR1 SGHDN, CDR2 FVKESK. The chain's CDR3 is CASSKEGLAGVSHEQYF. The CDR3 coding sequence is TGTGCCAGCAGCAAAGAGGGACTAGCGGGAGTTTCTCACGAGCAGTACTTC.

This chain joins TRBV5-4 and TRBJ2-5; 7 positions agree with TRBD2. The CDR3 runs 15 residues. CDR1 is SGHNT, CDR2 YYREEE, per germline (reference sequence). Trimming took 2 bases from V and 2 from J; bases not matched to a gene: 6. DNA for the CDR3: TGTGCCAGCAGCTTCCAGATCGGGGGGCAAGAGACCCAGTACTTC. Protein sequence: CASSFQIGGQETQYF.

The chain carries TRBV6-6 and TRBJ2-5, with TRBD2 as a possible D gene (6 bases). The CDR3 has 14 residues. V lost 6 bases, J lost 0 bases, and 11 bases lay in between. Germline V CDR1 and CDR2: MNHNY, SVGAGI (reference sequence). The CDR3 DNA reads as TGTGCCAGCAGCTGGAGGGCGTACCAAGAGACCCAGTACTTC. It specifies CASSWRAYQETQYF.

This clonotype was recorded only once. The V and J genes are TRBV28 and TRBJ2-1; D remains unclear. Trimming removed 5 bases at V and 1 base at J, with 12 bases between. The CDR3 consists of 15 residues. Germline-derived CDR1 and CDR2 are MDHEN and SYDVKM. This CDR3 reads CASSPESRSYNEQFF. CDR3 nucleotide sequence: TGTGCCAGCAGTCCTGAGTCCCGGTCCTACAATGAGCAGTTCTTC.

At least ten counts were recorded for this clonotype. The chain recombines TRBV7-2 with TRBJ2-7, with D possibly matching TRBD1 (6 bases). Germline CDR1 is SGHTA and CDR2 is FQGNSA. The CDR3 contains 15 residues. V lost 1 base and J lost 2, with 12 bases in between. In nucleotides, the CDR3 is TGTGCCAGCAGCTTAGGGAGAAGGGGGACCTACGAGCAGTACTTC. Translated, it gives CASSLGRRGTYEQYF.

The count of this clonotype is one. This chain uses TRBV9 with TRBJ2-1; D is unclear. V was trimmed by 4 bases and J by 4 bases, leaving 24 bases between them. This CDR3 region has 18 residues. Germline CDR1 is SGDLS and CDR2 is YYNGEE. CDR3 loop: CASSPLHRLEYLYNEQFF. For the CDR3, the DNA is TGTGCCAGCAGCCCCCTCCATAGACTGGAATACCTATACAATGAGCAGTTCTTC.